Below, one TCR beta chain is given with its context. The trim removed 4 bases at V and 7 bases at J, leaving 12 bases unmatched. Germline-derived CDR1 and CDR2 are ENHRY and SYGVKD. The CDR3 consists of 18 residues. This entry is derived from a study of shared clonotypes between healthy human individuals. Positive CCR7 selection of CD45RO-negative cells yielded the naive CD8 cells, and terminally differentiated effector memory CD45RA+ cells were excluded. The repertoire was sequenced with immunoSEQ multiplex PCR; TCRdb's copy has only in-frame clones and lacks some. The table lists approximately 1.9 million clones, over 85% of them singletons.

Sequencing was carried out using naive CD8+ T cells from PBMCs. This sequence was found in a man between 18 and 35 years old in good health. Some clones in this sample may be carry-over from other donors' samples. The J gene is TRBJ2-1, the V gene TRBV10-3; 14 bases match TRBD2. CDR3 amino acids: CAISVGLAGGGLLNEQFF. CDR3 in DNA: TGTGCCATCAGTGTTGGACTAGCGGGAGGTGGTCTGTTAAATGAGCAGTTCTTC.